The T cell receptor (beta chain) described here comes from a study of T-cell reconstitution after alpha-beta-depleted transplantation in children. This clonotype has ten or more counts. The antigen is not known. Preparation of the TCRbeta library used unique molecular identifiers. Each CDR3 protein gets one entry after TCRdb re-called the PCR reads with MiXCR. The sample lists hundreds of thousands of distinct CDR3 sequences, approximately 8.9% occurring once. Study-wide findings and caveats: T cells produced anew were the main source of T-cell counts and diversity one year after transplant. About two months after transplant, alpha-beta T cells reportedly came from several hundred expanded graft clones. Some patients' high day-60 TCRbeta diversity was traced to surviving recipient T cells and thymic progenitors.

The sequencing here drew on PBMCs, mostly from graft donor cells, taken 180 days after TCRalphabeta/CD19-depleted stem cell transplant. The clonotype originates from a male patient aged 10 to 17 who had a stem cell transplant for acute lymphoblastic leukemia, so the T cells may come from the graft donor.

The CDR3 region has the DNA TGTGCCAGCAGTTACGGCCTTACCCTTGTAGTAGACGAGCAGTACTTC. This codes for CASSYGLTLVVDEQYF. This chain links TRBV6-5 with TRBJ2-7; D remains unclear. Germline values: CDR1 MNHEY, CDR2 SVGAGI. The length of the CDR3 is 16 residues. The V end was cut by 2 bases, the J end by 5 bases, with 19 bases between.